Listed here are 9 T cell receptor beta chains from one sample, sequenced in a study of T cells expressing NK-cell markers. TCRdb reprocessed the 5' RACE reads; each CDR3 protein has one entry and no DNA is given. This listing includes 130,000 to 150,000 distinct CDR3 sequences. The sample was blood T cells: a sorted CD56 or NKG2C T cell subset, CD4+ or CD8+ T cells, or bulk PBMC T cells (not recorded which). These receptors all come from a man younger than 35 in good health.

The CDR3 protein is CASSEGTGANTEAFF. The rearrangement joins TRBV27 to TRBJ1-1; absent DNA, TCRdb's TRBD1 call cannot be checked. CDR3 length: 15 amino acids. The germline gives CDR1 MNHEY, CDR2 SMNVEV (reference sequence).

The chain is built from TRBV20-1 and TRBJ2-1; without DNA, the TCRdb call of TRBD1 cannot be checked. The CDR3 is 13 amino acids. CDR1 is DFQATT, CDR2 SNEGSKA, per germline (reference sequence). Here the CDR3 reads CSAEQGYYNEQFF.

This chain uses TRBV7-9 with TRBJ1-2; the D call from TCRdb, TRBD1, cannot be confirmed without DNA. The CDR3 length is 14 residues. Germline CDR1 SEHNR, CDR2 FQNEAQ (reference sequence). The CDR3 sequence is CASSSGDVDYGYTF.

V is TRBV12-3 or TRBV12-4 and J is TRBJ2-5; the D gene TCRdb calls, TRBD2, cannot be checked with no DNA. CDR3 length: 15 amino acids. The CDR3 loop reads CASSSQPSPTETQYF.

The chain is built from TRBV29-1 and TRBJ2-7. The CDR3 is 14 residues long. In germline, CDR1 is SQVTM, CDR2 ANQGSEA. CDR3 loop: CSVEEKMISNEQYF.

The chain joins TRBV20-1 to TRBJ1-1. Germline lookup yields CDR1 DFQATT and CDR2 SNEGSKA (reference sequence). The CDR3 runs to 12 residues. Here the CDR3 reads CSAEGLEVEAFF.

The V gene is TRBV6-5, the J gene TRBJ2-3. CDR3 size: 17 residues. The V gene's germline CDR1 is MNHEY and CDR2 SVGAGI. CDR3 protein: CASSYDEVLPFTDTQYF.

CDR3 in amino acids: CASSLSHRDRETYNEQFF. The rearrangement uses TRBV12-3 or TRBV12-4 and TRBJ2-1; TCRdb proposes TRBD1, but this gene call is untestable without DNA. The CDR3 runs to 18 residues.

The V gene is TRBV28, the J gene TRBJ2-1; TCRdb calls TRBD2, which cannot be checked without DNA. The CDR3 has 17 residues. The V gene's germline CDR1 is MDHEN and CDR2 SYDVKM. CDR3 region: CASSGLWTSGSSNEQFF.